This TCR beta chain was sequenced in a study of blood T cell repertoires in COVID-19. Background on the study: Nucleic acid was either cDNA or gDNA, and it came from T cells, B-cell-depleted T cells, or PBMCs.

V trimming: 0 bases; J trimming: 9 bases; junction bases outside the gene matches: 8. CDR3 length: 15 amino acids. Germline lookup yields CDR1 SGHTA and CDR2 FQGNSA. Authors' analysis steps: Counts of nucleated cells, estimated from reference gene primer amplification, were obtained. Assay used: immunoSEQ multiplex PCR; TCRdb lists only in-frame clones, some missing. V and J calls and clone size come straight from that table; D and trimming were deduced from the DNA. The sample has tens of thousands of clones, 84% seen once; the top ten hold about 4.3%. The sequence was collected from a woman aged 55 to 70 with acute or convalescent COVID-19. The chain employs TRBV7-2 and TRBJ2-1; 7 bases are shared with TRBD2. The specimen was peripheral blood. The CDR3 region is CASSLALLATREQFF. CDR3 nucleotides: TGTGCCAGCAGCTTAGCCCTACTAGCGACCCGTGAGCAGTTCTTC.